A single sample gave rise to the 11 T cell receptor beta chains below, sequenced in a study of Ad26.COV2.S vaccination and SARS-CoV-2 variants. The protocol was immunoSEQ multiplex PCR, while the TCRdb copy is restricted to in-frame clones and leaves out a portion. The data show hundreds of thousands of clones, roughly 90% seen once. Treatment denoted: roughly 18 received Ad26.COV2.S at low or high dose, single or two shots; about 5 received placebo; per-sample allocation not given. At day 63 after the first vaccine or placebo injection, samples were drawn. The input for sequencing was peripheral blood, taken in a trial of Ad26.COV2.S vaccine versus placebo. The receptors originated from a person between 18 and 65 years old who received the Ad26.COV2.S COVID-19 vaccine or a placebo.

The V call is TRBV6-5, the J call TRBJ1-4, with 7 bases fitting TRBD1. The CDR3 consists of 14 residues. With V trimmed by 7 bases and J by 7 bases, 9 bases remained unmatched. Germline V lookup: CDR1 MNHEY, CDR2 SVGAGI. CDR3 nucleotides: TGTGCCAGCATTAGGACAGGAGGAGGTGAAAAACTGTTTTTT. Translation: CASIRTGGGEKLFF.

This rearrangement joins TRBV12-5 to TRBJ2-1; D is perhaps TRBD2 (6 bases). CDR3 size: 16 residues. The germline V gene encodes CDR1 LGHNT and CDR2 FRNRAP. V was pared by 1 base and J by 4 bases, with 14 bases between. CDR3 sequence (DNA): TGTGCTAGTGGTTTGGGTCCCGCGGGAACGTACAATGAGCAGTTCTTC. Amino acid sequence: CASGLGPAGTYNEQFF.

The chain joins TRBV27 to TRBJ1-5; the D gene is possibly TRBD1 (6 bases). Germline V CDR1 and CDR2: MNHEY, SMNVEV (reference sequence). The germline V and J ends were trimmed by 5 bases and 9 bases, with 23 bases remaining between them. The length of the CDR3 is 16 residues. The CDR3: CASSRGNAGGAGPQHF. CDR3 sequence (DNA): TGTGCCAGCAGTCGCGGAAATGCCGGGGGCGCGGGGCCCCAGCATTTT.

The chain recombines TRBV30 with TRBJ2-5, with unresolved D. In germline, CDR1 is GTSNPN, CDR2 SVGIG (reference sequence). Trimming stripped 1 base from V and 0 bases from J, with 6 bases between. There are 13 residues in the CDR3. CDR3 in amino acids: CAWSGADQETQYF. The CDR3 coding sequence is TGTGCCTGGAGTGGGGCAGACCAAGAGACCCAGTACTTC.

This clone was detected once. The CDR3 is CASSLGQGAGEKLFF. In DNA, the CDR3 is TGTGCCAGCAGCTTAGGGCAGGGGGCTGGTGAAAAACTGTTTTTT. The V gene is TRBV7-2, the J gene TRBJ1-4; 8 bases map to TRBD1. Per the germline V gene, CDR1 is SGHTA and CDR2 is FQGNSA. The CDR3 is 15 amino acids. Trimming at V came to 1 base and at J to 7 bases, leaving 5 bases not matched to a gene.

The chain carries TRBV30 and TRBJ1-2; D ambiguous. Germline V gives CDR1 GTSNPN, CDR2 SVGIG (reference sequence). V dropped 3 bases and J dropped 2 bases, with 10 bases sitting between them. The CDR3 totals 13 residues. The CDR3 loop is CAWRTGRNYGYTF. As DNA, the CDR3 is TGTGCCTGGAGGACCGGGAGGAACTATGGCTACACCTTC.

V and J are TRBV29-1 and TRBJ2-1; 8 bases fit TRBD2. Germline V gene lookup returns CDR1 SQVTM and CDR2 ANQGSEA. The V and J ends lost 5 bases and 8 bases, in that order; junction bases with no gene match: 8. The CDR3 consists of 13 residues. The DNA of the CDR3 is TGCAGCGTTAGCGGGAGAGACGGCTATGAGCAGTTCTTC. Residues: CSVSGRDGYEQFF.

The chain couples TRBV7-2 to TRBJ1-6; possible D gene TRBD1, 5 bases. Trimming removed 5 bases at V and 13 bases at J, with 21 bases between. The CDR3 is made up of 15 amino acids. Germline CDR1 SGHTA, CDR2 FQGNSA. The CDR3 sequence is CASSPGRQLFLPLHF. CDR3 in DNA: TGTGCCAGCAGCCCTGGGCGACAGTTATTTTTGCCCCTCCACTTT.

The count of this clone is one. The chain is built from TRBV9 and TRBJ2-4, with D perhaps matching TRBD2 (6 bases). The germline CDR1 and CDR2 sequences are SGDLS and YYNGEE. The CDR3 runs to 15 residues. Trimming left V 3 bases short and J 2 bases short, with 12 bases between. The CDR3 DNA reads as TGTGCCAGCAGCGCTCGAGCGGGTTCCAAAAACATTCAGTACTTC. It specifies CASSARAGSKNIQYF.

This rearrangement joins TRBV6-5 to TRBJ2-7; D may be TRBD2 (5 bases). Trimming stripped 0 bases from V and 2 bases from J, with 11 bases between. Germline V gene lookup returns CDR1 MNHEY and CDR2 SVGAGI. The CDR3 has 15 amino acids. The CDR3 loop is CASSYSSGLTYEQYF. Here the CDR3 DNA reads TGTGCCAGCAGTTACTCAAGCGGCCTCACCTACGAGCAGTACTTC.

In its sample, this clone was seen once. The V gene is TRBV24-1, the J gene TRBJ2-1; the match to TRBD2 covers 7 bases. The CDR3 has 16 amino acids. Germline CDR1 is KGHDR and CDR2 is SFDVKD. V trimming: 5 bases; J trimming: 0 bases; junction bases outside the gene matches: 6. The CDR3 loop reads CATSGPSGFSYNEQFF. The CDR3 DNA sequence: TGTGCCACCAGTGGCCCTAGCGGTTTCTCCTACAATGAGCAGTTCTTC.